These 25 T cell receptor beta chains came from one sample sequenced in a study of cytomegalovirus exposure and HLA in healthy donors. The study ran its PCR with 60 Vbeta and 13 Jbeta primers. Libraries were prepared by immunoSEQ multiplex PCR; TCRdb keeps only in-frame clonotypes and omits some of them. This table holds some 98,000 clones, approximately 71% found once. The sequenced sample consisted of PBMCs. The receptor source for this set is a female donor in good health and CMV-seronegative.

This chain uses TRBV5-5 with TRBJ2-1; 10 bases map to TRBD1. Germline CDR1 SGHKS, CDR2 YYEKEE (reference sequence). The J segment lost 0 bases and the V segment lost 3 bases, leaving 0 bases of the junction unmatched. The length of the CDR3 is 15 residues. CDR3 bases: TGTGCCAGCAGCTGGACAGGGGGCTCCTACAATGAGCAGTTCTTC. It translates to CASSWTGGSYNEQFF.

This clone was detected only once. V gene TRBV5-6 combines with J gene TRBJ1-5, with a weak D call TRBD1 (6 bases). V gave up 0 bases and J gave up 3 bases, with 10 bases separating them. The germline V gene has CDR1 SGHDT and CDR2 YYEEEE. The CDR3 length is 15 residues. The CDR3 is CASSLGTGSNQPQHF. The CDR3 coding sequence is TGTGCCAGCAGCTTGGGTACAGGGTCCAATCAGCCCCAGCATTTT. Combining the CDR3 with reference TRBV5-6 and TRBJ1-5 gives the whole variable domain DAGVTQSPTHLIKTRGQQVTLRCSPKSGHDTVSWYQQALGQGPQFIFQYYEEEERQRGNFPDRFSGHQFPNYSSELNVNALLLGDSALYLCASSLGTGSNQPQHFGDGTRLSIL.

The chain employs TRBV6-6 and TRBJ2-3, with TRBD1 matching 8 bases. The length of the CDR3 is 14 residues. The germline V gene has CDR1 MNHNY and CDR2 SVGAGI (reference sequence). V shed 6 bases, J shed 4 bases, and the junction held 6 bases outside the gene matches. Here the CDR3 DNA reads TGTGCCAGCAGCGGACAGGGCTTCCCAGATACGCAGTATTTT. This encodes CASSGQGFPDTQYF.

The chain links TRBV19 to TRBJ1-4, with 7 bases identical to TRBD1. The V gene's germline CDR1 is LNHDA and CDR2 SQIVND (reference sequence). The junction had 8 bases not matched to a gene; V was cut back by 6 bases and J by 4 bases. The CDR3 runs to 15 residues. The CDR3 protein is CASSPGQAYNEKLFF. The DNA of the CDR3 is TGTGCCAGTAGCCCTGGACAGGCTTATAATGAAAAACTGTTTTTT.

This chain uses TRBV19 with TRBJ2-3; 8 positions agree with TRBD2. The CDR3 covers 14 residues. The germline V gene encodes CDR1 LNHDA and CDR2 SQIVND (reference sequence). The V segment lost 4 bases and the J segment 2 bases; nucleotides outside the gene matches: 2. DNA of the CDR3: TGTGCCAGTAGTAGCGGGAGGACCACAGATACGCAGTATTTT. Its protein product is CASSSGRTTDTQYF.

The genes are TRBV28 and TRBJ2-1; 14 nucleotides line up with TRBD2. V dropped 1 base and J dropped 5; count of bases not matched to a gene: 10. Per germline, CDR1 MDHEN and CDR2 SYDVKM. The CDR3 contains 19 residues. CDR3 DNA sequence: TGTGCCAGCAGTTTATACGGTCTGGGGGGACTAGCGGGAGACAATGAGCAGTTCTTC. This codes for CASSLYGLGGLAGDNEQFF. Using reference TRBV28 and TRBJ2-1 for the parts outside the CDR3, the full variable domain is DVKVTQSSRYLVKRTGEKVFLECVQDMDHENMFWYRQDPGLGLRLIYFSYDVKMKEKGDIPEGYSVSREKKERFSLILESASTNQTSMYLCASSLYGLGGLAGDNEQFFGPGTRLTVL.

V usage is TRBV11-2 and J usage is TRBJ2-2, with D maybe TRBD2 (6 bases). V was shortened by 2 bases and J by 7 bases, with 14 bases between the two germline ends. Germline V gives CDR1 SGHAT, CDR2 FQNNGV. CDR3 length equals 15 residues. The CDR3 nucleotides are TGTGCCAGCAGCTTAAGGTCCCCGGAGGGCGGGGAGCTGTTTTTT. Its translation: CASSLRSPEGGELFF.

The V call is TRBV2, the J call TRBJ1-2; no reliable D call. Trimming stripped 0 bases from V and 3 bases from J, with 14 bases between. The CDR3 has 16 amino acids. Germline CDR1 SNHLY, CDR2 FYNNEI. Written as DNA, the CDR3 is TGTGCCAGCAGTGAAGCTGGGTGTGTCAGGCACTATGGCTACACCTTC. Its protein is CASSEAGCVRHYGYTF. Using reference TRBV2 and TRBJ1-2 for the parts outside the CDR3, the full variable domain is EPEVTQTPSHQVTQMGQEVILRCVPISNHLYFYWYRQILGQKVEFLVSFYNNEISEKSEIFDDQFSVERPDGSNFTLKIRSTKLEDSAMYFCASSEAGCVRHYGYTFGSGTRLTVV.

V gene TRBV2 combines with J gene TRBJ2-5; no clear D gene. TRBJ2-7 explains the end of the DNA better; the J call may be wrong. Germline V gives CDR1 SNHLY, CDR2 FYNNEI. The CDR3 is made up of 12 amino acids. CDR3: CASSGDSYEQYF. CDR3 DNA sequence: TGTGCCAGCAGTGGGGACTCCTACGAGCAGTACTTC.

This rearrangement joins TRBV11-1 to TRBJ2-1, with TRBD1 as a possible D gene (5 bases). This CDR3 region has 11 residues. V lost 5 bases and J lost 12, with 11 bases in between. Germline V gene data show CDR1 as SGHAT and CDR2 as FQDESV (reference sequence). Here the CDR3 reads CASSLDSAQFF. In DNA, the CDR3 is TGTGCCAGCAGCCTCGACAGCGCGCAGTTCTTC.

This clone was seen just once. V is TRBV4-1 and J is TRBJ1-2; 7 nucleotides line up with TRBD1. Germline CDR1 MGHRA, CDR2 YSYEKL. CDR3 size: 14 residues. V lost 2 bases and J lost 5; bases outside the gene matches: 5. The CDR3 DNA is TGCGCCAGCAGCCAATTAACAGGGGCGTATGGCTACACCTTC. Translating it yields CASSQLTGAYGYTF.

This clone came up once. The chain combines TRBV6-1 with TRBJ2-4; D is ambiguous. This CDR3 is 13 amino acids long. V lost 2 bases and J 7 bases, leaving 9 bases between the germline ends. CDR1 is MNHNS, CDR2 SASEGT, per germline. The CDR3 protein is CASSELIGNIQYF. The CDR3 nucleotides read TGTGCCAGCAGTGAACTAATCGGGAACATTCAGTACTTC.

V and J are TRBV27 and TRBJ2-1; a weak D match, TRBD1 (6 bases). The CDR3 spans 15 residues. With 2 bases removed from V and 8 bases from J, the gap between germline ends came to 16 bases. CDR1 and CDR2 from the germline V gene are MNHEY and SMNVEV (reference sequence). CDR3 loop: CASSLRQGLSDEQFF. CDR3 bases: TGTGCCAGCAGTTTACGGCAGGGGCTATCGGATGAGCAGTTCTTC.

V is TRBV10-3 and J is TRBJ2-2; 15 bases fit TRBD2. This CDR3 has 15 residues. J was trimmed by 5 bases and V by 7 bases; bases with no gene match: 2. Germline lookup yields CDR1 ENHRY and CDR2 SYGVKD. CDR3 in DNA: TGTGCCATCACCGGGACTAGCGGGAGGACCGGGGAGCTGTTTTTT. Protein product: CAITGTSGRTGELFF.

The chain recombines TRBV28 with TRBJ2-7; the D gene is possibly TRBD2 (6 bases). V gave up 5 bases and J gave up 0 bases, with 20 bases separating them. The CDR3 has 17 residues. The germline V gene encodes CDR1 MDHEN and CDR2 SYDVKM. The CDR3 nucleotides are TGTGCCAGCAGTCCCTGGGAAGGAGCGACTAGCTCCTACGAGCAGTACTTC. Amino acid sequence: CASSPWEGATSSYEQYF.

The chain combines TRBV27 with TRBJ1-2, with a weak D call TRBD1 (6 bases). The CDR3 runs to 12 residues. V dropped 5 bases and J dropped 4 bases, with 8 bases sitting between them. Germline loops: CDR1 MNHEY, CDR2 SMNVEV (reference sequence). CDR3 sequence: CASSKDSYGYTF. Here the CDR3 DNA reads TGTGCCAGCAGTAAGGACAGCTATGGCTACACCTTC.

The chain recombines TRBV19 with TRBJ2-3; TRBD1 matches at 9 bases. V shed 4 bases and J 2 bases; nucleotides not matched to a gene: 13. Germline V CDR1 and CDR2: LNHDA, SQIVND (reference sequence). The CDR3 sequence is 18 residues long. This CDR3 reads CASSTQTGTGSPTDTQYF. The CDR3 nucleotides are TGTGCCAGTAGTACTCAAACCGGGACAGGGTCGCCCACAGATACGCAGTATTTT.

The V call is TRBV2, the J call TRBJ1-5, with TRBD1 identical over 11 bases. The CDR3 is made up of 15 amino acids. After removal of 4 bases from V and 6 bases from J, the junction contained 5 bases not matched to a gene. Germline-derived CDR1 and CDR2 are SNHLY and FYNNEI. CDR3 loop: CASSGWTGGGQPQHF. The CDR3 DNA reads as TGTGCCAGCAGTGGATGGACAGGGGGCGGTCAGCCCCAGCATTTT.

This rearrangement joins TRBV6-5 to TRBJ1-1; 10 nucleotides match TRBD1. Per the germline V gene, CDR1 is MNHEY and CDR2 is SVGAGI. The CDR3 loop spans 14 amino acids. J gave up 9 bases and V 5 bases, and 9 bases lay outside the gene matches. CDR3 DNA: TGTGCCAGCAGTACGACAGGGGGCCTAATGAAAGCTTTCTTT. It translates to CASSTTGGLMKAFF.

V is TRBV5-1 and J is TRBJ2-1, with D tentatively TRBD1 (7 bases). CDR1 and CDR2 (germline): SGHRS, YFSETQ. V was trimmed by 4 bases and J by 5 bases, leaving 10 bases between them. The CDR3 sequence is 13 residues long. The CDR3 DNA sequence: TGCGCCAGCAGCCGGGGGACAGACAATGAGCAGTTCTTC. This gives the protein CASSRGTDNEQFF. The full variable domain, in which reference TRBV5-1 and TRBJ2-1 provide the parts outside the CDR3, is KAGVTQTPRYLIKTRGQQVTLSCSPISGHRSVSWYQQTPGQGLQFLFEYFSETQRNKGNFPGRFSGRQFSNSRSEMNVSTLELGDSALYLCASSRGTDNEQFFGPGTRLTVL.

The V gene is TRBV7-3, the J gene TRBJ1-1; D ambiguous. Germline V gene data show CDR1 as SGHTA and CDR2 as FQGTGA. CDR3 length: 13 residues. V lost 5 bases to trimming and J lost 1 base, with 8 bases between them. CDR3 bases: TGTGCCAGCAGCCCAACGAGGAACACTGAAGCTTTCTTT. Amino acids: CASSPTRNTEAFF.

This sequence joins TRBV18 and TRBJ1-2; 10 bases align to TRBD1. Trimming removed 6 bases from V and 7 bases from J; junction bases left unmatched: 17. Per germline, CDR1 KGHSH and CDR2 LQKENI. The CDR3 has 17 residues. CDR3 sequence reads: CASSPTHRQGASVGYTF. The CDR3 DNA is TGTGCCAGCTCTCCTACCCACCGACAGGGGGCTTCGGTTGGCTACACCTTC.

The chain couples TRBV6-5 to TRBJ2-1, with TRBD1 identical over 8 bases. The CDR3 has 15 residues. Germline loops: CDR1 MNHEY, CDR2 SVGAGI. The J segment lost 9 bases and the V segment lost 3 bases, leaving 10 bases of the junction unmatched. CDR3 nucleotides: TGTGCCAGCAGTTATTTCGGACAGGGTACGAGTGAGCAGTTCTTC. Translating gives CASSYFGQGTSEQFF.

The CDR3: CASKKGHFSYEQYF. CDR3 coding DNA: TGCGCCAGCAAAAAGGGACATTTCTCCTACGAGCAGTACTTC. The chain couples TRBV5-1 to TRBJ2-7; possible D gene TRBD1, 6 bases. Trimming pared 6 bases from V and 0 bases from J, leaving 13 bases between. CDR1 is SGHRS, CDR2 YFSETQ, per germline. The CDR3 is made up of 14 amino acids.

The chain links TRBV6-5 to TRBJ1-6; D call uncertain. V was trimmed by 5 bases and J by 6 bases, leaving 11 bases between them. The CDR3 loop spans 14 amino acids. Germline V gene data show CDR1 as MNHEY and CDR2 as SVGAGI. The CDR3 protein is CASSNRDSNSPLHF. In DNA, the CDR3 is TGTGCCAGCAGTAACCGGGATTCTAATTCACCCCTCCACTTT.